This T cell receptor (beta chain) was documented in a study of shared clonotypes between healthy human individuals. Study-wide background: Three plates were used per donor for CD4 naive, three for CD4 memory, two for CD8 naive and one for CD8 memory.

The naive CD8 subset, CD45RO-negative cells positively selected for CCR7, excluded terminally differentiated effector memory CD45RA+ cells. The run depth of the assay was deep. Tens of thousands of T cell genomes, or around 180 ng DNA, went into the sorted-subset replicate PCRs. In the original processing: Junction-only immunoSEQ data arrived without quality scores, meaning filtering differed. The table came from immunoSEQ multiplex PCR; TCRdb's copy has only in-frame clones and leaves some out. D and trimming were read from the DNA, whereas the V and J calls and clone size are those reported in that table. The sample has more than 2 million clones, roughly 94% seen once. The sequence derives from a young man in good health. Material for sequencing was naive CD8+ T cells sorted from blood.

The CDR3 nucleotides are TGTGCCAGCAGCGTAGGGGTGGGACAGATGAACGAGCAGTACTTC. Translating gives CASSVGVGQMNEQYF. V is TRBV9 and J is TRBJ2-7; 7 nucleotides agree with TRBD1. Germline V CDR1 and CDR2: SGDLS, YYNGEE. The V segment lost 0 bases and the J segment 5 bases; nucleotides outside the gene matches: 8. This CDR3 spans 15 amino acids.